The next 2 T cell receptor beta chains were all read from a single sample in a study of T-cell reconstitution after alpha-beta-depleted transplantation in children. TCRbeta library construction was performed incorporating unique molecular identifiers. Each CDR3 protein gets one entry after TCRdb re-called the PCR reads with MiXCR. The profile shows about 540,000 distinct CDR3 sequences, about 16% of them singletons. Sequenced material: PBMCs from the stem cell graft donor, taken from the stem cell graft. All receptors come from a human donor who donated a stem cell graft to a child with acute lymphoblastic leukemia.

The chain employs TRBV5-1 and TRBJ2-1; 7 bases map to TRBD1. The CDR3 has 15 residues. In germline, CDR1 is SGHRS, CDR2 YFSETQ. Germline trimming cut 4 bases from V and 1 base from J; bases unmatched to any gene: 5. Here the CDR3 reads CASSLTGMSYNEQFF. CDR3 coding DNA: TGCGCCAGCAGCCTGACAGGGATGTCCTACAATGAGCAGTTCTTC. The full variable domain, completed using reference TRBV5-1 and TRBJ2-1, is KAGVTQTPRYLIKTRGQQVTLSCSPISGHRSVSWYQQTPGQGLQFLFEYFSETQRNKGNFPGRFSGRQFSNSRSEMNVSTLELGDSALYLCASSLTGMSYNEQFFGPGTRLTVL.

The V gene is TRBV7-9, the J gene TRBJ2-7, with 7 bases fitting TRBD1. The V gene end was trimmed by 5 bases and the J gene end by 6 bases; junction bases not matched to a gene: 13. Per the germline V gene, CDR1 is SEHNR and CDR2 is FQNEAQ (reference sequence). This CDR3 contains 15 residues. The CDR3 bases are TGTGCCAGCAGCAGGGCCGGGACAGACCCCCGCGAGCAGTACTTC. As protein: CASSRAGTDPREQYF.